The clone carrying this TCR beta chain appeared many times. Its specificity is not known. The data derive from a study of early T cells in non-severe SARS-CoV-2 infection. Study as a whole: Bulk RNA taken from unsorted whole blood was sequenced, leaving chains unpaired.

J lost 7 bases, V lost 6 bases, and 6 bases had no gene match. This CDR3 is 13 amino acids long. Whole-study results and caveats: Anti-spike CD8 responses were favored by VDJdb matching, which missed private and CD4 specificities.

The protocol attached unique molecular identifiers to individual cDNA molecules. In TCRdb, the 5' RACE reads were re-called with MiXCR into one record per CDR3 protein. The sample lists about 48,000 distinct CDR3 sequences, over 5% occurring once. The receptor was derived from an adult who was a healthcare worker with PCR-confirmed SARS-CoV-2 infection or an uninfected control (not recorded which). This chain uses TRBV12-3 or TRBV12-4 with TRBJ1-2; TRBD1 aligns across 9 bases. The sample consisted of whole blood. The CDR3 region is CASSKQGAFGYTF. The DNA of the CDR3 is TGTGCCAGCAGCAAACAGGGGGCTTTTGGCTACACCTTC.